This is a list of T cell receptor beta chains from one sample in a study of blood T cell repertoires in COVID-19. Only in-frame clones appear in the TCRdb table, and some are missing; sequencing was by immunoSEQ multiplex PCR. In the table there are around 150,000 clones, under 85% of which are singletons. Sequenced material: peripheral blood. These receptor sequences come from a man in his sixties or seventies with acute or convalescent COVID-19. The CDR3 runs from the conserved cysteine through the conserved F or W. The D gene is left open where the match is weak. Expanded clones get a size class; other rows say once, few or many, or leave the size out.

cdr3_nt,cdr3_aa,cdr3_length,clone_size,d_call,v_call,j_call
TGTGCCAGCAGCTTAGTTCTAGCGGGGAAGTACAATGAGCAGTTCTTC,CASSLVLAGKYNEQFF,16,many,TRBD2,TRBV11-2,TRBJ2-1
TGTGCCAGCTCACCAAGCGGGGAAAGCTACGAGCAGTACTTC,CASSPSGESYEQYF,14,NA,TRBD2,TRBV18,TRBJ2-7
TGTGCCATCAGTGAGTCGAGCGGGGGGACCGGGGAGCTGTTTTTT,CAISESSGGTGELFF,15,few,TRBD2,TRBV10-3,TRBJ2-2
TGTGCCAGCAGATCGGGACAGGATTACGAGCAGTACTTC,CASRSGQDYEQYF,13,NA,TRBD1,TRBV28,TRBJ2-7
TGTGCCAGCGCAGCAGGAAATAATTCACCCCTCCACTTT,CASAAGNNSPLHF,13,NA,NA,TRBV25-1,TRBJ1-6
TGTGCCAGCAGCCCGGCGGGGTACGAGCAGTACTTC,CASSPAGYEQYF,12,NA,NA,TRBV5-5,TRBJ2-7
TGCAGCGTGACCCAGGGATCAAGGGGGGAGCTGTTTTTT,CSVTQGSRGELFF,13,NA,NA,TRBV29-1,TRBJ2-2
TGTGCCAGCAGCTTAGCCCAGGACTATGGCTACACCTTC,CASSLAQDYGYTF,13,NA,NA,TRBV11-3,TRBJ1-2
TGCGCCAGCAGCCAAGGTATAAGGACGGAGGACGACAATGAGCAGTTCTTC,CASSQGIRTEDDNEQFF,17,once,NA,TRBV4-3,TRBJ2-1
TGTGCCAGCAGTGGCTTAGGACAGGGGGTACTCGACGAGCAGTACTTC,CASSGLGQGVLDEQYF,16,NA,TRBD1,TRBV6-1,TRBJ2-7
TGTGCCAGCGCCTCCAATCTAGCGGGGAGATCTCCTGAGCAGTTCTTC,CASASNLAGRSPEQFF,16,NA,TRBD2,TRBV7-8,TRBJ2-1
TGTGCCAGCAGCGTCAGGGTCGGCGAGCAGTACTTC,CASSVRVGEQYF,12,few,NA,TRBV11-2,TRBJ2-7
TGTGCCAGCAGCGTTTGGGCGGGGAACTCTGGAAACACCATATATTTT,CASSVWAGNSGNTIYF,16,NA,NA,TRBV9,TRBJ1-3
TGTGCCAGCAGCTTGGGCGGAGGGATCACTGAAGCTTTCTTT,CASSLGGGITEAFF,14,NA,NA,TRBV5-6,TRBJ1-1
TGTGCCAGCAGTTTAGGGGGGCGTGAAGCTTTCTTT,CASSLGGREAFF,12,NA,NA,TRBV12-3/TRBV12-4,TRBJ1-1
TGTGCCAGTAGAACCGGGACAGGGGAGGGCTACACCTTC,CASRTGTGEGYTF,13,NA,TRBD1,TRBV28,TRBJ1-2
TGTGCCAGCAGTTTGGCAGGGGTAAGGGAGCAGTTCTTC,CASSLAGVREQFF,13,NA,NA,TRBV12-3/TRBV12-4,TRBJ2-1
TGTGCCAGCAGCCCCCCGACTAGCTCGAACACCGGGGAGCTGTTTTTT,CASSPPTSSNTGELFF,16,once,TRBD2,TRBV4-2,TRBJ2-2
TGTGCCAGCAGTGACTCCCCCCTCAGCGGGGGGGCCTCCTACAATGAGCAGTTCTTC,CASSDSPLSGGASYNEQFF,19,NA,TRBD2,TRBV6-4,TRBJ2-1
TGTGCCAGCAGCTCGGGACAGGGATCGGATCAGCCCCAGCATTTT,CASSSGQGSDQPQHF,15,NA,TRBD1,TRBV7-8,TRBJ1-5
TGCGCCAGCAGCCAAGGACTAGAGTTGGATACGCAGTATTTT,CASSQGLELDTQYF,14,once,NA,TRBV4-3,TRBJ2-3
TGCAGCCCTCGTAGCGAGGCGGGGATAGGAACCGGGGAGCTGTTTTTT,CSPRSEAGIGTGELFF,16,NA,NA,TRBV29-1,TRBJ2-2
TGTGCCAGTAGTATGGACAGGGCTGGTTCACCCCTCCACTTT,CASSMDRAGSPLHF,14,NA,TRBD1,TRBV19,TRBJ1-6
TGCACCAGCAGCCAAGAGCCCTTTGGCGGGACTATTTACAATGAGCAGTTCTTC,CTSSQEPFGGTIYNEQFF,18,NA,NA,TRBV1,TRBJ2-1
TGTGCCAGCAGCCCTAGGGAGCTCAACTATGGCTACACCTTC,CASSPRELNYGYTF,14,NA,NA,TRBV7-9,TRBJ1-2
TGTGCCAGCAGCCGGGACAGGGGAGAAAACTATGGCTACACCTTC,CASSRDRGENYGYTF,15,NA,TRBD1,TRBV4-2,TRBJ1-2
TGCGCCAGCAGCTTGCAAAGCGGGGGGGCGGGCGAGCAGTTCTTC,CASSLQSGGAGEQFF,15,NA,TRBD2,TRBV5-1,TRBJ2-1
TGTGCCAGCAGTTACGGTTGGGGGGAGGCCAGCCAAGAGACCCAGTACTTC,CASSYGWGEASQETQYF,17,NA,NA,TRBV6-2/TRBV6-3,TRBJ2-5
TGTGCCAGCAGTTCGGGGACAGGGCTGGCTCAGCCCCAGCATTTT,CASSSGTGLAQPQHF,15,once,TRBD1,TRBV6-2/TRBV6-3,TRBJ1-5
TGTGCCAGCAGCCCAGGAGGAGGGGACTACGAGCAGTACTTC,CASSPGGGDYEQYF,14,NA,NA,TRBV5-6,TRBJ2-7
TGTGCCAGCAGTTCCCTGGCCTCCAGCTATGGCTACACCTTC,CASSSLASSYGYTF,14,NA,NA,TRBV2,TRBJ1-2
TGTGCCACCAGCAAGGGACAGGATGCCTCTGGAAACACCATATATTTT,CATSKGQDASGNTIYF,16,NA,TRBD1,TRBV15,TRBJ1-3
TGTGCCAGCAGCTTAAGCTCCACTTTGGACTATGGCTACACCTTC,CASSLSSTLDYGYTF,15,NA,NA,TRBV5-4,TRBJ1-2
TGTGCCAGCAGCCTTCAGGACAGCCTCTATGGCTACACCTTC,CASSLQDSLYGYTF,14,NA,NA,TRBV7-9,TRBJ1-2
TGTGCCAGCAGTGAAAACGCCGGGACAGGGGCGAATAACTATGGCTACACCTTC,CASSENAGTGANNYGYTF,18,NA,TRBD1,TRBV6-4,TRBJ1-2
TGTGCCAGCAGTGAACGAGACTCCTATGGCTACACCTTC,CASSERDSYGYTF,13,NA,NA,TRBV6-1,TRBJ1-2
TGTGCCAGCGGCCCAGGGATGGCTAATGAAAAACTGTTTTTT,CASGPGMANEKLFF,14,NA,NA,TRBV2,TRBJ1-4
TGTGCCAGCAGGAAGACTATGAAGACCTACGAGCAGTACTTC,CASRKTMKTYEQYF,14,few,NA,TRBV6-5,TRBJ2-7
TGTGCCAGCAGCCCAGCAGACAGGGCTGGAAACACCATATATTTT,CASSPADRAGNTIYF,15,NA,TRBD1,TRBV27,TRBJ1-3
TGTGCCAGCAGTTCCTCCGGGACAGGGAATGAAAAACTGTTTTTT,CASSSSGTGNEKLFF,15,NA,TRBD1,TRBV27,TRBJ1-4
TGTGCCAGCAGCAGACCGGGACAGGGCTCTGAAGCTTTCTTT,CASSRPGQGSEAFF,14,NA,TRBD1,TRBV28,TRBJ1-1
TGTGCCACCAGCAGAGAGGGGGGGCTGACAGATACGCAGTATTTT,CATSREGGLTDTQYF,15,NA,NA,TRBV15,TRBJ2-3
TGTGCCAGCAGCTTAGGTGGGACTCCGAACACCGGGGAGCTGTTTTTT,CASSLGGTPNTGELFF,16,NA,NA,TRBV7-8,TRBJ2-2
TGTGCCACCAGCAGAGGGGGGGGTCGGCAGAAAGGAGGCTACGAGCAGTACTTC,CATSRGGGRQKGGYEQYF,18,NA,TRBD2,TRBV15,TRBJ2-7
TGTGCCAGCTCACCAGTCTCAGGGGACGATGAGCAGTTCTTC,CASSPVSGDDEQFF,14,NA,NA,TRBV18,TRBJ2-1
TGTGCCAGTAGTCCCGGGACAGGGGGCCACACCGGGGAGCTGTTTTTT,CASSPGTGGHTGELFF,16,once,TRBD1,TRBV19,TRBJ2-2
TGTGCCAGCAGCCAAGTGCGGGGGTCTGAAGCTTTCTTT,CASSQVRGSEAFF,13,NA,NA,TRBV4-2,TRBJ1-1